This T cell receptor (beta chain) comes out of a study of blood T cell repertoires in COVID-19 (dated by TCRdb to between 2020 and 2021). At the level of the whole study: Samples from collaborators originated in the United States, Italy and Spain and spanned both the acute and convalescent phases of COVID-19. The samples were drawn from two sources: the first 160 participants of the ongoing ImmuneRACE study, and 1,200 or so subjects contributed by 6 global collaborators. Subjects who had been exposed to COVID-19, were actively infected with it, or had recovered from it provided the deeply sampled blood TCRbeta repertoires that made up the dataset. A de-identified subject ID, COVID-19 status, age in years and sex were almost always included in the sample metadata. HLA class I and class II types, where available, came from metadata supplied by the sample provider rather than from assay-based typing. The material from the prospective study consisted of cDNA or gDNA derived from T cells, B-cell-depleted T cells, or PBMCs. The repertoires were released in a freely available public database intended as a resource for research on the immune response to SARS-CoV-2.

TCRbeta CDR3 regions were amplified from genomic DNA by means of the immunoSEQ Assay, a bias-controlled multiplex PCR. Per the authors' processing: The number of nucleated cells in each sample was estimated by amplification of reference gene primers within the assay. Sequence reads were collapsed and filtered to measure the absolute abundance of every unique TCRbeta CDR3 rearrangement. For each sample, productive Simpson clonality was calculated by taking the square root of Simpson's diversity index across productive rearrangements. In TCRdb, the immuneACCESS table is reduced to in-frame sequences with V and J assigned. These tables do not hold every clone; where another copy was compared, an unresolved V gene accounts for under half, and the others remain unexplained. From that table come the V and J calls and clone size; the DNA was used to work out D and trimming. This sample is represented by roughly 250,000 clones; around 90% of them were singletons. The biggest ten clones account for 6% to 9% of the sample.

On the study overall, not on this receptor specifically: The quantity of clinical and demographic metadata differed by source and by participant and was supplied without curation.

Samples from volunteer blood donors who had recovered from COVID-19 were contributed by a second Seattle source. The collaborating institutions used their own protocols to collect whole blood in K2EDTA tubes. For TCRbeta analysis, collaborator samples were shipped as frozen whole blood, as isolated PBMCs, or as DNA extracted from either sample type. A remark on this clone: The antigen this receptor binds is unknown. No base quality values were provided; no much bigger clone lies one nucleotide off.

Taken from cysteine to phenylalanine, the CDR3 has 13 residues. Only CDR3 DNA is held: 39 bases, read in frame from base 1. The CDR1 and CDR2 encoded by the germline V gene (reference sequence) are SSHAT and FNYEAQ. V lost 5 bases and J lost 5 bases; the stretch between them is 13 bases long. The source is a man aged 60 to 69 who had recovered from COVID-19. The chain joins TRBV7-7 to TRBJ2-7; the best D guess is TRBD2, with 5 bases matching. Specimen: peripheral blood. The DNA sequence follows: TGTGCCAGCAGCCCCTCACTAGTACACGAGCAGTACTTC. Its coded protein is CASSPSLVHEQYF.